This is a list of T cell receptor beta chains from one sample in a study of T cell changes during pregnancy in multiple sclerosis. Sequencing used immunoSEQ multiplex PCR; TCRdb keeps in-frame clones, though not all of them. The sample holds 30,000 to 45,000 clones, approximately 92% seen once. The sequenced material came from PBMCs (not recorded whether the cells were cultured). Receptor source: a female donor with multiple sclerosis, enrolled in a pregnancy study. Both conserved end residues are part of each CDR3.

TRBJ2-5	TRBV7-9	CASSQSRETQYF
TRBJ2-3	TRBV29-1	CSVDFGAPTSGTDTQYF
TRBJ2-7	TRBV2	CASSGGQAHTYEQYF
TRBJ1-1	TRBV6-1	CASSKNSAEAFF
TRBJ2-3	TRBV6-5	CASSYVQGADTQYF
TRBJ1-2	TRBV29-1	CSVERGSYGYTF
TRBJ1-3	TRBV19	CATKNEQGILSGNTIYF
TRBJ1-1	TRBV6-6	CASSYQQGQAFF
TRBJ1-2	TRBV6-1	CASSEAASATGYGYTF
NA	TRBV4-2	CASSQDRTSGLSSYEQYF
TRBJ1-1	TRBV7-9	CASSLDTEAFF
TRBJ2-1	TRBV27	CASSLEAGLALNEQFF
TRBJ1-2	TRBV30	CAWSVVTDYGYTF
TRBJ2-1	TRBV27	CASSLAGAYNEQFF